This entry is about one T cell receptor beta chain. This CDR3 has 16 residues. Trimming removed 1 base from V and 0 bases from J; junction bases left unmatched: 5. Germline-derived CDR1 and CDR2 are SGHVS and FQNEAQ. This sample stems from a study of T cell changes during pregnancy in multiple sclerosis. The table came from immunoSEQ multiplex PCR; TCRdb's copy has only in-frame clones and leaves some out. The sample contains approximately 85,000 clones, 94% of which appear only once. The TCR originated in a female donor with multiple sclerosis, enrolled in a pregnancy study. Sequenced here: peripheral blood, sampled in the third trimester of pregnancy. The chain has TRBV7-8 and TRBJ2-7; TRBD2 agrees at 8 bases. The CDR3 here is CASSLVAGRFSYEQYF. For the CDR3, the DNA is TGTGCCAGCAGCTTAGTAGCGGGGAGGTTCTCCTACGAGCAGTACTTC. The full variable domain, its missing parts supplied by reference TRBV7-8 and TRBJ2-7, is GAGVSQSPRYKVAKRGQDVALRCDPISGHVSLFWYQQALGQGPEFLTYFQNEAQLDKSGLPSDRFFAERPEGSVSTLKIQRTQQEDSAVYLCASSLVAGRFSYEQYFGPGTRLTVT.